This TCR beta chain was sequenced during a study of cytomegalovirus exposure and HLA in healthy donors. The CDR3 is made up of 15 amino acids. Germline V gives CDR1 SGHVS, CDR2 FQNEAQ. J gave up 4 bases and V 3 bases, and 5 bases lay outside the gene matches. Study-level findings and limits: Researchers reported from a later analysis that most CMV-associated TCR beta chains appeared HLA-restricted. Several of the most significant clusters were apparently associated with common viral pathogens in a later analysis. A later analysis, which compared TCR beta chains of equal frequency, found the HLA-associated ones more clonally expanded. Association with HLA alleles at 0.05 false discovery rate was found for roughly 17,000 TCR beta sequences in a later analysis.

PCR amplification relied on 60 Vbeta primers (plus 13 Jbeta primers). Profiling relied on immunoSEQ multiplex PCR, and the TCRdb table lists in-frame clones only, not all of them. The sample contains around 200,000 clones, more than 60% of which appear only once. Remarks on this clone: Its antigen is undetermined.

The rearrangement joins TRBV7-8 to TRBJ2-1; 8 bases align to TRBD1. The clonotype was recovered from a man aged 40-55 years in good health and CMV-seronegative. What was sequenced was PBMCs. Here the CDR3 reads CASSFRGPRYNEQFF. For the CDR3, the DNA is TGTGCCAGCAGCTTCAGGGGGCCCCGTTACAATGAGCAGTTCTTC.